This TCR beta chain appears in the sequencing data of a study of T cell changes during pregnancy in multiple sclerosis. TCRdb keeps only in-frame clones here, not all; method: immunoSEQ multiplex PCR. The data show approximately 92,000 clones, with roughly nine tenths seen just once and 1.5% held by the top ten. V gave up 4 bases and J gave up 0 bases, with 16 bases separating them. Looked up from germline, CDR1 is LGHNA and CDR2 is YNFKEQ. The CDR3 consists of 18 residues. The chain uses TRBV4-2 and TRBJ2-6; perhaps TRBD1 as D (6 bases). The source is a female donor with multiple sclerosis, enrolled in a pregnancy study. The specimen comprised peripheral blood, sampled in the first trimester of pregnancy. The chain's CDR3 is CASSPPATGPSGANVLTF. CDR3 in DNA: TGTGCCAGCAGCCCCCCCGCGACAGGCCCCTCTGGGGCCAACGTCCTGACTTTC.